Following are 16 T cell receptor beta chains from one sample sequenced in a study of blood T cell repertoires in COVID-19. Using immunoSEQ multiplex PCR, the repertoire was profiled, and TCRdb retains in-frame clones only, with some absent. The repertoire consists of 150,000 to 200,000 clones, with approximately 79% occurring once and the leading ten covering less than 3%. Sequencing was done on a sample of peripheral blood. The receptor source for this set is a woman of 80 years or more with acute or convalescent COVID-19.

V and J are TRBV29-1 and TRBJ2-1; D is unclear. Germline assignment: CDR1 SQVTM and CDR2 ANQGSEA. The length of the CDR3 is 12 residues. The V end lost 4 bases, the J end lost 9 bases, and 13 bases lay between the germline ends. The CDR3 DNA sequence: TGCAGCGTTGGAAGAGAGTCAGGTGAGCAGTTCTTC. This codes for CSVGRESGEQFF.

This chain connects TRBV27 to TRBJ1-3; no clear D gene. Per the germline V gene, CDR1 is MNHEY and CDR2 is SMNVEV (reference sequence). The ends were cut back, 2 bases at V and 0 bases at J, with 5 bases in the middle. There are 14 residues in the CDR3. The CDR3 bases are TGTGCCAGCAGTTTACATCCCTCTGGAAACACCATATATTTT. Its translation is CASSLHPSGNTIYF.

The chain has TRBV5-1 and TRBJ1-4; a weak D match, TRBD1 (5 bases). The germline V gene encodes CDR1 SGHRS and CDR2 YFSETQ. The CDR3 is 14 amino acids. With 4 bases removed from V and 6 bases from J, the gap between germline ends came to 13 bases. CDR3 amino acids: CASSTGTVDEKLFF. For the CDR3, the DNA is TGCGCCAGCAGCACGGGGACTGTAGATGAAAAACTGTTTTTT.

The gene calls are TRBV7-7 and TRBJ2-1; 7 positions match TRBD2. Germline V lookup: CDR1 SSHAT, CDR2 FNYEAQ (reference sequence). This CDR3 is built from 12 residues. The V gene end was trimmed by 0 bases and the J gene end by 10 bases; junction bases not matched to a gene: 0. CDR3 sequence: CASSLASGEQFF. The CDR3 bases are TGTGCCAGCAGCTTAGCTAGCGGGGAGCAGTTCTTC.

The V gene is TRBV7-8, the J gene TRBJ2-7, with 7 bases aligning to TRBD2. V lost 3 bases, J lost 2 bases, and 4 bases stayed unmatched. From germline, CDR1 is SGHVS and CDR2 FQNEAQ. The CDR3 extends over 14 amino acids. The CDR3 region is CASSFRAGPYEQYF. CDR3 sequence (DNA): TGTGCCAGCAGCTTCCGAGCGGGACCCTACGAGCAGTACTTC.

This clone was seen a single time. V gene TRBV2 combines with J gene TRBJ2-7, with D tentatively TRBD2 (6 bases). CDR1 and CDR2 (germline): SNHLY, FYNNEI. The CDR3 is 15 residues long. Trimming cost V 1 base and J 9 bases, with 19 bases left between them. This chain's CDR3 is CASSEGLSRDFGQYF. The CDR3 DNA reads TGTGCCAGCAGTGAAGGGTTGAGTCGGGACTTCGGGCAGTACTTC.

This clone was detected ten times or more. The chain employs TRBV24-1 and TRBJ2-7; perhaps TRBD1 as D (6 bases). This CDR3 has 13 amino acids. Germline V CDR1 and CDR2: KGHDR, SFDVKD. Trimming took 7 bases from V and 1 from J, leaving 10 bases between them. CDR3 sequence: CATSRDKSYEQYF. The DNA for the CDR3 is TGTGCCACCAGCCGGGACAAGTCCTACGAGCAGTACTTC.

V gene TRBV2 combines with J gene TRBJ2-5; D gene unclear. The CDR3 extends over 14 amino acids. The V end was cut by 4 bases, the J end by 2 bases, with 11 bases between. The V gene's germline CDR1 is SNHLY and CDR2 FYNNEI. For the CDR3, the DNA is TGTGCCAGCAGTGTATGGCAGATTCAAGAGACCCAGTACTTC. This translates into CASSVWQIQETQYF.

In its sample, this clone was seen a few times. J is TRBJ1-1 and V is TRBV4-1; possibly TRBD1 for D (5 bases). The CDR3 is 16 amino acids. In germline, CDR1 is MGHRA, CDR2 YSYEKL. V shed 3 bases and J shed 4 bases, with 18 bases lying between them. As DNA, the CDR3 is TGCGCCAGCAGCCAGGAGGTGGGAGTGGGGGGCACTGAAGCTTTCTTT. Amino acids: CASSQEVGVGGTEAFF.

The J gene is TRBJ2-1, the V gene TRBV4-2; 10 positions match TRBD2. The V gene's germline CDR1 is LGHNA and CDR2 YNFKEQ. The junction had 8 bases not matched to a gene; V was cut back by 1 base and J by 8 bases. This CDR3 contains 16 residues. CDR3 sequence reads: CASSQVPASGSHEQFF. In DNA form, the CDR3 reads TGTGCCAGCAGCCAAGTTCCGGCTAGCGGGAGCCATGAGCAGTTCTTC.

This rearrangement joins TRBV5-1 to TRBJ2-4, with TRBD2 identical over 9 bases. Trimming cost V 3 bases and J 7 bases; bases outside gene matches: 8. Germline-derived CDR1 and CDR2 are SGHRS and YFSETQ. This CDR3 comprises 15 residues. CDR3 bases: TGCGCCAGCAGCTCTCTAGCGGGACGACACAACATTCAGTACTTC. This sequence encodes CASSSLAGRHNIQYF.

V usage is TRBV5-4 and J usage is TRBJ1-2, with 7 bases that match TRBD1. Losses at the gene ends were 3 bases for V and 5 bases for J; bases not matched to a gene: 10. There are 15 residues in the CDR3. Looked up from germline, CDR1 is SGHNT and CDR2 is YYREEE (reference sequence). The CDR3 nucleotides are TGTGCCAGCAGCTCGGTAAAGGACAGGTTTTATGGCTACACCTTC. Residues: CASSSVKDRFYGYTF.

The chain employs TRBV7-2 and TRBJ2-7, with D perhaps matching TRBD2 (5 bases). The germline gives CDR1 SGHTA, CDR2 FQGNSA. V shed 0 bases and J shed 3 bases, with 9 bases lying between them. The CDR3 runs 14 residues. The CDR3 region has the DNA TGTGCCAGCAGCTTAGCCCCGGGGATCTACGAGCAGTACTTC. Residues: CASSLAPGIYEQYF.

The CDR3 DNA reads as TGTGCCTCTACAGGGACAATGAACACCGGGGAGCTGTTTTTT. Encoded protein: CASTGTMNTGELFF. The rearrangement joins TRBV2 to TRBJ2-2, with D possibly matching TRBD1 (6 bases). Deletions cut 11 bases from V and 1 base from J, with 14 bases between. This CDR3 is built from 14 residues. Germline V CDR1 and CDR2: SNHLY, FYNNEI.

The chain uses TRBV6-1 and TRBJ2-6; 10 positions agree with TRBD2. The length of the CDR3 is 20 residues. The J segment lost 0 bases and the V segment lost 2 bases, leaving 10 bases of the junction unmatched. Per germline, CDR1 MNHNS and CDR2 SASEGT. This CDR3 is CASSETTWASGSSGANVLTF. CDR3 coding DNA: TGTGCCAGCAGTGAAACGACCTGGGCTAGCGGGAGCTCTGGGGCCAACGTCCTGACTTTC.

The V and J genes are TRBV7-2 and TRBJ2-2; possibly TRBD1 for D (5 bases). Germline assignment: CDR1 SGHTA and CDR2 FQGNSA. V lost 0 bases to trimming and J lost 5 bases, with 10 bases between them. The length of the CDR3 is 15 residues. CDR3 sequence (DNA): TGTGCCAGCAGCTTAGCTTGGGGCCTTACCGGGGAGCTGTTTTTT. It yields the protein CASSLAWGLTGELFF. The full variable domain, its missing parts supplied by reference TRBV7-2 and TRBJ2-2, is GAGVSQSPSNKVTEKGKDVELRCDPISGHTALYWYRQSLGQGLEFLIYFQGNSAPDKSGLPSDRFSAERTGGSVSTLTIQRTQQEDSAVYLCASSLAWGLTGELFFGEGSRLTVL.